This T cell receptor beta chain came from a study of blood T cell repertoires in COVID-19. Turning to the study itself: From T cells, B-cell-depleted T cells, or PBMCs came the material, which was cDNA or gDNA.

Authors' analysis steps: Counts of nucleated cells, estimated from reference gene primer amplification, were obtained. TCRdb's copy holds only in-frame clones and misses some; the assay was immunoSEQ multiplex PCR. V and J calls plus clone size are reproduced from that table; the DNA served to infer D and trimming. The data show 65,000 to 70,000 clones, about 80% seen once. Germline lookup yields CDR1 MNHEY and CDR2 SMNVEV (reference sequence). The CDR3 extends over 15 amino acids. The V segment lost 2 bases and the J segment 10 bases; nucleotides outside the gene matches: 7. Sequencing was carried out using peripheral blood. The clonotype originates from a woman aged 55 to 70 with acute or convalescent COVID-19. The chain couples TRBV27 to TRBJ1-6, with TRBD1 matching over 8 bases. The CDR3 DNA follows: TGTGCCAGCAGTTTAAAGACAGGGGTTAGCTCACCCCTCCACTTT. This codes for CASSLKTGVSSPLHF.